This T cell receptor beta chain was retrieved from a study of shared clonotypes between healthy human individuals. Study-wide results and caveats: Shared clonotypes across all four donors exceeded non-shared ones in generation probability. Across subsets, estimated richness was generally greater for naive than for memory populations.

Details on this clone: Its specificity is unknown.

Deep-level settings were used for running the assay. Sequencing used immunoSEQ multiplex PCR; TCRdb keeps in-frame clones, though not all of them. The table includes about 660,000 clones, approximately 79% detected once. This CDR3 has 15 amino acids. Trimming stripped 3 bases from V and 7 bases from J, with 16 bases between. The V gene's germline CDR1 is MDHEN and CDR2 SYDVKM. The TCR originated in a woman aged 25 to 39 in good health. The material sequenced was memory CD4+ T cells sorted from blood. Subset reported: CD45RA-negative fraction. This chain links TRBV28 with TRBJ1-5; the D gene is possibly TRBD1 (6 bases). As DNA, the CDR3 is TGTGCCAGCAGTTTCATAGAAGGGACACCCCAGCCCCAGCATTTT. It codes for CASSFIEGTPQPQHF.